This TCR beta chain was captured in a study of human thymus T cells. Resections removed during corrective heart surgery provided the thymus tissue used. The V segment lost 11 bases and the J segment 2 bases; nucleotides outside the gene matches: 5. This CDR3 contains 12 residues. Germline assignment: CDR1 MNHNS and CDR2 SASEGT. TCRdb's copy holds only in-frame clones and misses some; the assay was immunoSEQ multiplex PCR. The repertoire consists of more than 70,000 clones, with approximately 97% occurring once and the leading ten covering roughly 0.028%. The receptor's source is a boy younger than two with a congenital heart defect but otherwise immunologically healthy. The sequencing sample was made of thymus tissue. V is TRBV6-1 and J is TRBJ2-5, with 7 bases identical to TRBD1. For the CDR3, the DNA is TGTGCCCACCGGACAGGACAAGAGACCCAGTACTTC. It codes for CAHRTGQETQYF.